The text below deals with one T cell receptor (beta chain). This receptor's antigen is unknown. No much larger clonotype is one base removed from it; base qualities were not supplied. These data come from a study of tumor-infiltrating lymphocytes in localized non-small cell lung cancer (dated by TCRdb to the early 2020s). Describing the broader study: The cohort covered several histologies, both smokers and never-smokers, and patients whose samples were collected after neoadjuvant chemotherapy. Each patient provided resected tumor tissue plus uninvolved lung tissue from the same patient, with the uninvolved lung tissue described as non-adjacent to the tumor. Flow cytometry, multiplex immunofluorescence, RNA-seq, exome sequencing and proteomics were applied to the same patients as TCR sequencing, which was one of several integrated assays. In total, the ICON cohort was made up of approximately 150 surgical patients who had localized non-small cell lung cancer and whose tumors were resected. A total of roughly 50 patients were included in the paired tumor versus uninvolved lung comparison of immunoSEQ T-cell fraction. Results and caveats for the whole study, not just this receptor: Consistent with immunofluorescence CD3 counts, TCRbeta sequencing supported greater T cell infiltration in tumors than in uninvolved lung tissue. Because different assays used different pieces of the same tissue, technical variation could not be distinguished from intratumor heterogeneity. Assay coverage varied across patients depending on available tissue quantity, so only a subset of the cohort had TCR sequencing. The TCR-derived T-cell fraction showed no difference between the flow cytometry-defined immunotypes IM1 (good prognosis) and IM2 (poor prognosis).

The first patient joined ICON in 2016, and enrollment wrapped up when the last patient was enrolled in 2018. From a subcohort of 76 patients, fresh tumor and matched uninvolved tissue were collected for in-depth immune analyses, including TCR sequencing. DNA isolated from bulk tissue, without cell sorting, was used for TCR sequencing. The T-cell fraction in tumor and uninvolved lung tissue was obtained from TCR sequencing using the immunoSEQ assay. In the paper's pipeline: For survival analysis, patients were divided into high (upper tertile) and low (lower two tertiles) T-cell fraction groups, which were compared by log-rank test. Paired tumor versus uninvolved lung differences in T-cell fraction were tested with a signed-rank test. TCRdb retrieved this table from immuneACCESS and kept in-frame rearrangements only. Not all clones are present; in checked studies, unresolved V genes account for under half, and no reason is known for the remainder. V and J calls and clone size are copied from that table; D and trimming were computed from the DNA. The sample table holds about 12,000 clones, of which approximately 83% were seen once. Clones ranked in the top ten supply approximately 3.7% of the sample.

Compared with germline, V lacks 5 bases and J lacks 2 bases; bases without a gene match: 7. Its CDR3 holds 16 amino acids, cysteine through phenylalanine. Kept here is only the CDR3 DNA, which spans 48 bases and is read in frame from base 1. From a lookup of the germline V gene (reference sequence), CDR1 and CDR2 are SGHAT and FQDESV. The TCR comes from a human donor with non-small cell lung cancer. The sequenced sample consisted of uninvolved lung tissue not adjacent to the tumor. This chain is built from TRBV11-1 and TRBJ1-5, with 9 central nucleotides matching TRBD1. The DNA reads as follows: TGTGCCAGCAGCCTTGGGACAGGGTCTGGCAATCAGCCCCAGCATTTT. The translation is CASSLGTGSGNQPQHF.